This TCR beta chain emerged from a study of cytomegalovirus exposure and HLA in healthy donors. General study points: Published work reported that the classifier diagnosed cytomegalovirus status with high specificity and sensitivity. Per a prior analysis, the majority of TCR beta V segments were productive roughly 90% or roughly 30% of the time.

With regard to this clone: Its antigen is as yet unknown.

The PCR made use of 60 Vbeta and 13 Jbeta primers. Sequencing was performed with immunoSEQ multiplex PCR; in TCRdb, only in-frame clones are kept and a portion is missing. The sample lists 150,000 to 200,000 clones, 75% to 90% seen once, with approximately 1.1% in the top ten. Healthy bone marrow donors formed the donor group. Looked up from germline, CDR1 is SSHAT and CDR2 is FNYEAQ (reference sequence). The CDR3 covers 18 residues. With 2 bases clipped from V and 5 bases from J, the junction kept 9 bases outside the gene matches. The source material was PBMCs. The chain recombines TRBV7-7 with TRBJ2-1; 13 nucleotides line up with TRBD2. This clonotype was obtained from a boy between 2 and 15 years old in good health and CMV-seronegative. CDR3 sequence (DNA): TGTGCCAGCAGCTTATCGGGACTAGCGGGACGGACTGACAATGAGCAGTTCTTC. Translating gives CASSLSGLAGRTDNEQFF.